Listed below are T cell receptor beta chains from one sample, sequenced in a study of shared clonotypes between healthy human individuals. TCRdb keeps only in-frame clones here, not all; method: immunoSEQ multiplex PCR. In the table there are under 750,000 clones, approximately 77% of which are singletons. Sequencing was performed on memory CD4+ T cells sorted from blood. These receptors all come from a woman in her twenties or thirties in good health. Each CDR3 is given without its conserved first and last residue. The D gene is left open where the match is weak. Rows give clone size only sometimes, using once, few, many, or a class for an expanded clone.

V gene: TRBV7-9
D gene: -
J gene: TRBJ2-7
clone size: -
CDR3 protein: ASSVGGFEQY

V gene: TRBV19
D gene: TRBD2
J gene: TRBJ2-5
clone size: -
CDR3 protein: ASSMQREGSETQY

V gene: TRBV7-2
D gene: TRBD2
J gene: TRBJ2-7
clone size: -
CDR3 protein: ASSLGLAGSYEQY

V gene: TRBV5-4
D gene: -
J gene: TRBJ2-1
clone size: -
CDR3 protein: ASSFPADYYNEQF

V gene: TRBV4-1
D gene: TRBD2
J gene: TRBJ2-3
clone size: many
CDR3 protein: ASSERLAGSTDTQY

V gene: TRBV6-1
D gene: -
J gene: TRBJ1-3
clone size: -
CDR3 protein: ASSPRTAGNTIY

V gene: TRBV7-9
D gene: -
J gene: TRBJ2-7
clone size: -
CDR3 protein: ASSSRFGTGPSSYEQY

V gene: TRBV10-2
D gene: TRBD1
J gene: TRBJ2-7
clone size: -
CDR3 protein: ASSESNVDRGRNEQY

V gene: TRBV11-2
D gene: TRBD2
J gene: TRBJ2-2
clone size: -
CDR3 protein: ASSSGLAGVNTGELF

V gene: TRBV5-1
D gene: TRBD2
J gene: TRBJ2-7
clone size: -
CDR3 protein: ASSPSGVKIYEQY

V gene: TRBV4-1
D gene: TRBD2
J gene: TRBJ2-7
clone size: -
CDR3 protein: ASSPPLAGVRVYEQY

V gene: TRBV11-2
D gene: -
J gene: TRBJ2-1
clone size: -
CDR3 protein: ASTPDYYNEQF

V gene: TRBV21-1
D gene: -
J gene: TRBJ1-1
clone size: many
CDR3 protein: ASSSPTGRNTEAF

V gene: TRBV5-1
D gene: -
J gene: TRBJ2-1
clone size: -
CDR3 protein: ASSSAKGTNSYNEQF

V gene: TRBV25-1
D gene: -
J gene: TRBJ1-4
clone size: few
CDR3 protein: ASRYWGGNEKLF

V gene: TRBV28
D gene: -
J gene: TRBJ1-1
clone size: -
CDR3 protein: ASSHSRVPGTEAF

V gene: TRBV27
D gene: -
J gene: TRBJ2-3
clone size: once
CDR3 protein: ASSFRVTDTQY

V gene: TRBV27
D gene: -
J gene: TRBJ1-1
clone size: few
CDR3 protein: ASSPDTHTEAF

V gene: TRBV28
D gene: -
J gene: TRBJ1-2
clone size: -
CDR3 protein: ASSLSQGRNT

V gene: TRBV5-1
D gene: -
J gene: TRBJ2-5
clone size: -
CDR3 protein: ASSLRVQETQY

V gene: TRBV28
D gene: -
J gene: TRBJ1-4
clone size: -
CDR3 protein: ASSPGGRAEKLF

V gene: TRBV5-4
D gene: -
J gene: TRBJ1-2
clone size: -
CDR3 protein: ASSLGHQNYGYT

V gene: TRBV11-2
D gene: TRBD2
J gene: TRBJ2-1
clone size: -
CDR3 protein: ASSPRAGGSNEQF

V gene: TRBV10-3
D gene: -
J gene: TRBJ1-1
clone size: -
CDR3 protein: AISEGRARTEAF

V gene: TRBV14
D gene: -
J gene: TRBJ2-5
clone size: few
CDR3 protein: ASSRIQAGETQY

V gene: TRBV6-1
D gene: TRBD2
J gene: TRBJ2-7
clone size: -
CDR3 protein: ASGVTSEAHEQY

V gene: TRBV19
D gene: TRBD2
J gene: TRBJ2-1
clone size: few
CDR3 protein: ASSDLAGGAHNEQF

V gene: TRBV28
D gene: -
J gene: TRBJ1-2
clone size: -
CDR3 protein: ASSLGRDYGYT

V gene: TRBV4-1
D gene: -
J gene: TRBJ2-7
clone size: -
CDR3 protein: ASSQPTEQTYEQY

V gene: TRBV11-2
D gene: -
J gene: TRBJ2-2
clone size: -
CDR3 protein: ASSLDLWAGELF

V gene: TRBV27
D gene: TRBD1
J gene: TRBJ2-7
clone size: -
CDR3 protein: ASSTGSGTASYEQY

V gene: TRBV7-8
D gene: -
J gene: TRBJ2-3
clone size: -
CDR3 protein: ASSLAGRTDTQY

V gene: TRBV5-4
D gene: -
J gene: TRBJ2-7
clone size: once
CDR3 protein: ASSLQSGHSYEQY

V gene: TRBV6-5
D gene: -
J gene: TRBJ2-7
clone size: -
CDR3 protein: ASSKDGTYEQY

V gene: TRBV7-9
D gene: -
J gene: TRBJ2-1
clone size: -
CDR3 protein: ASSPFGTQNNEQF

V gene: TRBV11-2
D gene: -
J gene: TRBJ2-5
clone size: -
CDR3 protein: ASSPSGLPETQY